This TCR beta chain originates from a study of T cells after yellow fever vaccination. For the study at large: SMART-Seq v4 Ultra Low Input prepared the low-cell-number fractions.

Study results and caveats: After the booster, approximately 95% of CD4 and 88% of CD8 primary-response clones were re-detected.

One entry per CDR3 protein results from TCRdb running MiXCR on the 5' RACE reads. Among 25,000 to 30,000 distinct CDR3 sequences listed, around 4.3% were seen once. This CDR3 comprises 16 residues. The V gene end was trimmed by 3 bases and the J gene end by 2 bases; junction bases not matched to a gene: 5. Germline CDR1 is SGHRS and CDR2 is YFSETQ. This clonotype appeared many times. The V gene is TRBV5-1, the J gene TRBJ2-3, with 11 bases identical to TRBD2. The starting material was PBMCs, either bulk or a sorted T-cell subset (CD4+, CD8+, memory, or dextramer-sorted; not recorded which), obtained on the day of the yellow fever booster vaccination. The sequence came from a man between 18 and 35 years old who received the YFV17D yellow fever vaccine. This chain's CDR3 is CASSSLAGGLTDTQYF. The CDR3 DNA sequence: TGCGCCAGCAGCTCGCTAGCGGGGGGACTCACAGATACGCAGTATTTT.